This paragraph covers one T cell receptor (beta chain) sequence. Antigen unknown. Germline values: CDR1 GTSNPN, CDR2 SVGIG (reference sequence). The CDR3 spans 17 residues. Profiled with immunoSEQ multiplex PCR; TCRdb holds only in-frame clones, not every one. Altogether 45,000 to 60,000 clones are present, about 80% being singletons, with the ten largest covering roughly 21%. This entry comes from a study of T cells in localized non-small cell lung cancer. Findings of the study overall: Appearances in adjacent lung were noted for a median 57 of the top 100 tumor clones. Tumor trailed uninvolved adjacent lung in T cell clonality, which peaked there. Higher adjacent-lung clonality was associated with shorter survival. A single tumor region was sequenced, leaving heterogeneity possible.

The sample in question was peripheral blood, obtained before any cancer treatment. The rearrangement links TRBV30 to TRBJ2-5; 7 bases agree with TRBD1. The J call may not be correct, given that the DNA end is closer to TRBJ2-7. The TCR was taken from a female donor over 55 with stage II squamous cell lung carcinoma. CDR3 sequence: CAWREKAGTASSYEQYF. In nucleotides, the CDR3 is TGTGCCTGGAGGGAAAAAGCCGGGACAGCTAGCTCCTACGAGCAGTACTTC.